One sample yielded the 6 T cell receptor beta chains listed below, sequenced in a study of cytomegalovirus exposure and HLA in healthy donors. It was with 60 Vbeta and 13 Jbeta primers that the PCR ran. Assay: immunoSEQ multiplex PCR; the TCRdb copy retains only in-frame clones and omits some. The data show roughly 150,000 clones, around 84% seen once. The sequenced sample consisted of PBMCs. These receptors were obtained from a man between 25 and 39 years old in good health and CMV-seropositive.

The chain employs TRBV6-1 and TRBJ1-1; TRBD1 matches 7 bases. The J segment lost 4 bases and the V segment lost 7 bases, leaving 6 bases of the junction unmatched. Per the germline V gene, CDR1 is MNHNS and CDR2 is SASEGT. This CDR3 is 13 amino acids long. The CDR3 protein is CASNLQGSTEAFF. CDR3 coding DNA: TGTGCCAGCAACCTACAGGGGTCCACTGAAGCTTTCTTT.

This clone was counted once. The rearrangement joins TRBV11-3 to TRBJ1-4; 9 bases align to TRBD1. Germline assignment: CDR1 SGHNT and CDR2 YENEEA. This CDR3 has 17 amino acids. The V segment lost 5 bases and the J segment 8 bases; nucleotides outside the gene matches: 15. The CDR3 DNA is TGTGCCAGCAGCGACCGGACAGGGGTGGGAACGTACGAAAAACTGTTTTTT. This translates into CASSDRTGVGTYEKLFF.

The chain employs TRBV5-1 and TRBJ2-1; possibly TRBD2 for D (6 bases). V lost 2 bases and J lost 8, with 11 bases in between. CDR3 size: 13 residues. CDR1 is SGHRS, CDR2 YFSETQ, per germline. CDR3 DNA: TGCGCCAGCAGCTTACTAGCCGGGTATGAGCAGTTCTTC. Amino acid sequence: CASSLLAGYEQFF.

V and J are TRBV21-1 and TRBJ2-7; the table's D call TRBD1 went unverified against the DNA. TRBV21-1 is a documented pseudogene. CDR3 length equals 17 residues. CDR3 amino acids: CASSKDRADRNSYEQYV. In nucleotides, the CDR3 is TGTGCCAGCAGCAAAGACAGGGCGGACAGGAATTCCTACGAGCAGTACGTC.

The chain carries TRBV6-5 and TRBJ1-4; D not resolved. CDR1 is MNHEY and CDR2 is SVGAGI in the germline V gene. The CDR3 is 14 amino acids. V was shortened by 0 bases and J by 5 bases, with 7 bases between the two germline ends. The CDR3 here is CASSYSRVNEKLFF. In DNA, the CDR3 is TGTGCCAGCAGTTACTCGAGGGTAAATGAAAAACTGTTTTTT.

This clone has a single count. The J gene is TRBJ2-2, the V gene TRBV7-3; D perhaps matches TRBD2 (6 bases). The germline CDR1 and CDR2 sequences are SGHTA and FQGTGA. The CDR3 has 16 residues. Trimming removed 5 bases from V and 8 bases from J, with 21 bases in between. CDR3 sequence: CASSPQEGLWNGELFF. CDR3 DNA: TGTGCCAGCAGCCCCCAGGAGGGGCTTTGGAATGGGGAGCTGTTTTTT. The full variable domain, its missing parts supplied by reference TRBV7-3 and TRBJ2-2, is GAGVSQTPSNKVTEKGKYVELRCDPISGHTALYWYRQSLGQGPEFLIYFQGTGAADDSGLPNDRFFAVRPEGSVSTLKIQRTERGDSAVYLCASSPQEGLWNGELFFGEGSRLTVL.